This T cell receptor (beta chain) was observed in a study of blood T cell repertoires in COVID-19. Study at large: Both acute and convalescent COVID-19 samples were obtained from the United States, Italy and Spain.

Clones were read by immunoSEQ multiplex PCR, and TCRdb kept only the in-frame ones, dropping some. The table records approximately 220,000 clones, roughly 83% of them present only once. Germline trimming cut 5 bases from V and 4 bases from J; bases unmatched to any gene: 8. Per germline, CDR1 MDHEN and CDR2 SYDVKM. This CDR3 contains 15 residues. Sample: PBMCs or T cells enriched from blood (not recorded which). This chain uses TRBV28 with TRBJ1-2; 9 bases match TRBD1. The sequence came from a woman in her thirties or forties with acute COVID-19. CDR3 nucleotide sequence: TGTGCCAGCAGTACAGGGGGCGCAGGAGCCTATGGCTACACCTTC. Its translation is CASSTGGAGAYGYTF.